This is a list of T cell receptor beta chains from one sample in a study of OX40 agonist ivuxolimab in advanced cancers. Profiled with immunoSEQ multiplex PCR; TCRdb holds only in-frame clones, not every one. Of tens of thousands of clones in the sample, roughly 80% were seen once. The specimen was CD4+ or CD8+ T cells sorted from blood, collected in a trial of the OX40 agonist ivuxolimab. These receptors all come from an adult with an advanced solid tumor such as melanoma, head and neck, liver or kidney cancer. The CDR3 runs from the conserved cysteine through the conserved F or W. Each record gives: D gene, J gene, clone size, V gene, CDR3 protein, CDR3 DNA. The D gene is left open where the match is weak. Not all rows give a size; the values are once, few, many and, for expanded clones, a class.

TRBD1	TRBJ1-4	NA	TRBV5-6	CASSLPEQGMLF	TGTGCCAGCAGCTTGCCTGAACAGGGGATGCTTTTT
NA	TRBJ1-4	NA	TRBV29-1	CSVDGWGHEGEKLFF	TGCAGCGTTGACGGGTGGGGCCACGAGGGAGAAAAACTGTTTTTT
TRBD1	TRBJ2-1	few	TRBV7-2	CASSPDRATYNEQFF	TGTGCCAGCAGCCCCGACAGGGCCACCTACAATGAGCAGTTCTTC
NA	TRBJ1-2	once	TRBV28	CATVTGLYGYTF	TGTGCCACCGTTACGGGGCTCTATGGCTACACCTTC
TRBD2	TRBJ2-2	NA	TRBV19	CASIISGGPTGELFF	TGTGCCAGTATAATTAGCGGGGGACCCACCGGGGAGCTGTTTTTT
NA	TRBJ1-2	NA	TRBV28	CASSWGPTGNYGYTF	TGTGCCAGCAGTTGGGGCCCTACAGGGAACTATGGCTACACCTTC
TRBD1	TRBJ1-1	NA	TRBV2	CASRQGAGYTEAFF	TGTGCCAGCAGGCAGGGGGCAGGGTACACTGAAGCTTTCTTT
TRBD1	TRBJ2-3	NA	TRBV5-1	CASSTGQGLGTDTQYF	TGCGCCAGCAGCACCGGACAGGGCTTAGGCACAGATACGCAGTATTTT
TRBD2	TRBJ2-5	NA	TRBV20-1	CSAEGGKTQYF	TGCAGTGCCGAGGGAGGGAAGACCCAGTACTTC
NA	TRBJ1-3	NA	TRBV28	CASSGPNSGNTIYF	TGTGCCAGCAGCGGACCCAACTCTGGAAACACCATATATTTT
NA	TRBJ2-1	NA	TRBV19	CASSITGALWNEQFF	TGTGCCAGTAGTATAACGGGGGCCCTTTGGAATGAGCAGTTCTTC
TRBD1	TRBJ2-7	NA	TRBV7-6	CASSPRQGSYEQYF	TGTGCCAGCAGCCCGCGACAGGGATCCTACGAGCAGTACTTC
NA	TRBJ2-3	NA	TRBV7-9	CATSGTPHDTQYF	TGTGCCACCTCCGGGACACCCCACGATACGCAGTATTTT
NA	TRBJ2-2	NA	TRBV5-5	CASSPAGGTGELFF	TGTGCCAGCAGCCCGGCCGGGGGAACCGGGGAGCTGTTTTTT
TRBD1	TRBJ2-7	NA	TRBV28	CASSDPGQGTYEQYF	TGTGCCAGCAGCGACCCGGGACAGGGGACCTACGAGCAGTACTTC
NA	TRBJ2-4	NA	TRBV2	CASSEGAKNIQYF	TGTGCCAGCAGTGAGGGTGCCAAAAACATTCAGTACTTC
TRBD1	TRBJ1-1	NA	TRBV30	CAWIEGTGTAVAFF	TGTGCCTGGATAGAAGGGACAGGGACTGCTGTAGCTTTCTTT
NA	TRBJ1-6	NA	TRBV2	CASSDRNFNNSPLHF	TGTGCCAGCAGTGACAGGAATTTCAATAATTCACCCCTCCACTTT
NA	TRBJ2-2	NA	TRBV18	CASSQRQALDTGELFF	TGTGCCAGCTCACAAAGACAGGCTCTAGACACCGGGGAGCTGTTTTTT
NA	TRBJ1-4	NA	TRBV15	CATSRDTTTNEKLFF	TGTGCCACCAGCAGAGACACTACAACTAATGAAAAACTGTTTTTT
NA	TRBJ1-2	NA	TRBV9	CASSIAGGADYGYTF	TGTGCCAGCAGCATTGCGGGCGGGGCGGACTATGGCTACACCTTC
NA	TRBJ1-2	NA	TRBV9	CASSVGVYGYTF	TGTGCCAGCAGCGTAGGGGTTTATGGCTACACCTTC
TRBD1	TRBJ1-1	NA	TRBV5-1	CASSTYYRGNTEAFF	TGCGCCAGCAGCACCTACTACAGGGGAAACACTGAAGCTTTCTTT
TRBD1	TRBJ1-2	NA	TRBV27	CASSSAGTGGGYGYTF	TGTGCCAGCAGTTCGGCAGGGACAGGGGGCGGTTATGGCTACACCTTC
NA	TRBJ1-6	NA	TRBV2	CASSEVGVGSPLHF	TGTGCCAGCAGTGAAGTGGGGGTTGGATCACCCCTCCACTTT
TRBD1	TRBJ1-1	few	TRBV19	CASIPQGTLNTEAFF	TGTGCCAGTATCCCACAGGGGACGCTGAACACTGAAGCTTTCTTT
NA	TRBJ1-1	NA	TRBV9	CASSPIVGNTEAFF	TGTGCCAGCAGCCCGATTGTCGGGAACACTGAAGCTTTCTTT
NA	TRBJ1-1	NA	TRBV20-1	CSARRNTEAFF	TGCAGTGCTCGTCGGAACACTGAAGCTTTCTTT
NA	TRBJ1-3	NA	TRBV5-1	CASSLRGLSGNTIYF	TGCGCCAGCAGCTTGAGGGGCCTCTCTGGAAACACCATATATTTT
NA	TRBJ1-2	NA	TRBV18	CASSPSRDYGYTF	TGTGCCAGCTCACCTTCACGGGACTATGGCTACACCTTC
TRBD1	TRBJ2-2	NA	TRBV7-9	CASSGAGTGGLPGELFF	TGTGCCAGCAGCGGCGCCGGGACAGGGGGCCTTCCCGGGGAGCTGTTTTTT
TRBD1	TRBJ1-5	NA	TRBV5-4	CASSFYGQGPSNQPQHF	TGTGCCAGCAGCTTCTACGGACAGGGGCCGAGCAATCAGCCCCAGCATTTT
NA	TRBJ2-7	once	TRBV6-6	CASSYWGSYEQYF	TGTGCCAGCAGTTATTGGGGCAGCTACGAGCAGTACTTC
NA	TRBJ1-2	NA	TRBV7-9	CASSFVAAYGYTF	TGTGCCAGCAGCTTTGTGGCGGCGTATGGCTACACCTTC
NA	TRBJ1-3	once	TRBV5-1	CASSSGTAGSTIYF	TGCGCCAGCAGCTCCGGGACGGCGGGAAGCACCATATATTTT
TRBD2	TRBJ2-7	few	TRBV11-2	CASSLFASGASYEQYF	TGTGCCAGCAGCTTATTTGCTAGCGGGGCCTCCTACGAGCAGTACTTC
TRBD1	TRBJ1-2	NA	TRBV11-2	CASSRGTENGYTF	TGTGCCAGCAGCCGCGGGACAGAAAATGGCTACACCTTC
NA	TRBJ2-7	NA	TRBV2	CASSRTGSSYEQYF	TGTGCCAGCAGTCGGACGGGGAGCTCCTACGAGCAGTACTTC
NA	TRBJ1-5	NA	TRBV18	CASSPSGEQPQHF	TGTGCCAGCTCACCATCGGGAGAGCAGCCCCAGCATTTT
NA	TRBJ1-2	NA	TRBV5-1	CASKVVGGNYGYTF	TGCGCCAGCAAAGTGGTCGGCGGTAACTATGGCTACACCTTC
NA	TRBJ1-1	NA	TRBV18	CASSPSAEAFF	TGTGCCAGCTCACCTAGCGCCGAAGCTTTCTTT
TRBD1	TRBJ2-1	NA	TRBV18	CASSPGQGDLNEQFF	TGTGCCAGCTCACCGGGACAGGGGGACTTGAATGAGCAGTTCTTC
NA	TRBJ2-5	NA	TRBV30	CAWSRGEETQYF	TGTGCCTGGAGCAGGGGTGAAGAGACCCAGTACTTC